A single T cell receptor beta chain is shown here with its context. The antigen is unknown. The sample comes from a study of T cell responses to AZD1222 COVID-19 vaccine. Study results and limitations: Spike-specific TCR breadth and depth both grew after two AZD1222 doses. Mapped onto spike, vaccine-associated CD4 TCRs spanned it and were dominant at 160-218 and 743-854. The peak T cell response came first, and repertoires were sampled only after it. Clonal diversity was possibly underestimated; the donors were predominantly white British and more often female.

The protocol was immunoSEQ multiplex PCR, while the TCRdb copy is restricted to in-frame clones and leaves out a portion. The profile covers roughly 85,000 clones, with around 90% appearing a single time and roughly 5% taken by the ten largest. The CDR3 length is 13 residues. V was cut by 4 bases and J by 4 bases, with 11 bases left in between. CDR1 is SGHDN and CDR2 is FVKESK in the germline V gene. This chain joins TRBV14 and TRBJ2-7; D remains unclear. This specimen consisted of peripheral blood, obtained on day 0 of MenACWY control vaccination. The clonotype originates from an adult in good health. CDR3 sequence (DNA): TGTGCCAGCAGCCTCGCATCCAGTTACGAGCAGTACTTC. It translates to CASSLASSYEQYF.